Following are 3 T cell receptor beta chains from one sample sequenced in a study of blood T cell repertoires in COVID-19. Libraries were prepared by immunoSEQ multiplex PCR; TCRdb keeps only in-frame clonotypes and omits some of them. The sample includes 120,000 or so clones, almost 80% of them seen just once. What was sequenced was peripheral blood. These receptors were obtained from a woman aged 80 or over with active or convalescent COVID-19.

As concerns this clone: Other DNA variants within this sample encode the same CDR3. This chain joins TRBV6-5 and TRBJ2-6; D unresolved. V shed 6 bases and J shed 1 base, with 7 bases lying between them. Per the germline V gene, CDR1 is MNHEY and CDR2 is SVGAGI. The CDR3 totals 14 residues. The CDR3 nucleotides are TGTGCCAGCAGACGGGTTTCTGGGGCCAACGTCCTGACTTTC. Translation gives CASRRVSGANVLTF.

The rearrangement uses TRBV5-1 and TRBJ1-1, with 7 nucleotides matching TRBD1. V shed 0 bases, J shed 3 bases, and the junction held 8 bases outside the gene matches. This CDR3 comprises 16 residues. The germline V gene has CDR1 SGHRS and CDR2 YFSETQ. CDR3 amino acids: CASSLAPETGHTEAFF. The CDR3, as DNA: TGCGCCAGCAGCTTGGCCCCTGAGACAGGGCACACTGAAGCTTTCTTT.

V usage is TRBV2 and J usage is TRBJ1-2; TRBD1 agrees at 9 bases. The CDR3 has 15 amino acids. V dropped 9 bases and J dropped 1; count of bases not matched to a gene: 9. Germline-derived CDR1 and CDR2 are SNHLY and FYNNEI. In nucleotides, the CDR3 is TGTGCCAGTAGAGGGACAGGGCTGGATAACTATGGCTACACCTTC. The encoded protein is CASRGTGLDNYGYTF. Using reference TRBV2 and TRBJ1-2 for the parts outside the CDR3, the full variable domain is EPEVTQTPSHQVTQMGQEVILRCVPISNHLYFYWYRQILGQKVEFLVSFYNNEISEKSEIFDDQFSVERPDGSNFTLKIRSTKLEDSAMYFCASRGTGLDNYGYTFGSGTRLTVV.